The T cell receptor (beta chain) under discussion was sequenced for a study of T cells in Graves' hyperthyroidism and ophthalmopathy. Whole-study findings and limits: Expanded thyroid clonotypes (above 0.001) were mostly also found in blood. Ophthalmopathy, as predicted by the model, came a median about seven months after the prediction.

Concerning this clonotype itself: The antigen is not known.

Amplified TCR beta CDR3 regions derived from RNA transcripts. With the HTBI primer set, the TCR CDR3 went through a first round of RT-PCR. TCRdb processed the multiplex PCR reads anew with MiXCR; each CDR3 protein has one entry. Counted here are some 460,000 distinct CDR3 sequences, around a sixth occurring once; the ten biggest clones make up around an eighth. Patients with uncontrolled infections, other autoimmune diseases, pregnancy or lactation were excluded. V was trimmed by 0 bases and J by 1 base, leaving 9 bases between them. The CDR3 consists of 15 residues. Per germline, CDR1 KGHSH and CDR2 LQKENI.

The J gene is TRBJ1-1, the V gene TRBV18; D possibly corresponds to TRBD1 (5 bases). The sequence was obtained from a woman in her late teens or twenties with Graves' hyperthyroidism. Sequenced sample: blood. The CDR3 protein is CASSPPGLRNTEAFF. CDR3 coding DNA: TGTGCCAGCTCACCACCGGGACTGAGGAACACTGAAGCTTTCTTT.